This T cell receptor (beta chain) comes out of a study of control samples from healthy donors and cancer patients. Only in-frame clones appear in the TCRdb table, and some are missing; sequencing was by immunoSEQ multiplex PCR. The table shows about 70,000 clones, with about 90% occurring only once. The CDR3 is 15 residues long. This clonotype was obtained from a woman in her fifties or sixties with head and neck cancer. This rearrangement joins TRBV1 to TRBJ2-5; the D call in the table, TRBD2, was not verified against the DNA. TRBV1 corresponds to a pseudogene. The sample consisted of PBMCs. The CDR3 sequence: CTSSPPSGGRETQYF. The CDR3 DNA sequence: TGCACCAGCAGCCCCCCTAGCGGGGGAAGGGAGACCCAGTACTTC.